This entry lists 31 T cell receptor beta chains sequenced from one sample in a study of human T cells and chemical hapten exposure. MiXCR, applied by TCRdb to the RACE reads, yields one record per CDR3 protein. The sample holds roughly 84,000 distinct CDR3 sequences, 10% seen once. Time point indicated: patch test 2, 6 weeks after DPC sensitization. The sample's treatment: therapeutic diphenylcyclopropenone sensitization with weekly scalp DPC. This sample comprised whole blood, obtained in connection with sensitization to the hapten diphenylcyclopropenone (DPC). These receptors originate from a woman aged 45-65 years with alopecia areata. Some clones in this sample may be carry-over from other donors' samples.

In its sample, this clonotype was seen many times. The chain combines TRBV5-5 with TRBJ1-4; 12 nucleotides align to TRBD1. CDR1 SGHKS and CDR2 YYEKEE come from the germline V gene (reference sequence). The CDR3 runs to 18 residues. With V trimmed by 0 bases and J by 7 bases, 10 bases remained unmatched. CDR3 nucleotide sequence: TGTGCCAGCAGCTTGGCCGGGACAGGGGGCTTGGGAGGTGAAAAACTGTTTTTT. Its protein product is CASSLAGTGGLGGEKLFF. Variable domain in full (rest from reference TRBV5-5 and TRBJ1-4): DAGVTQSPTHLIKTRGQQVTLRCSPISGHKSVSWYQQVLGQGPQFIFQYYEKEERGRGNFPDRFSARQFPNYSSELNVNALLLGDSALYLCASSLAGTGGLGGEKLFFGSGTQLSVL.

This clonotype has just a few counts. The chain combines TRBV29-1 with TRBJ1-2; no clear D gene. V lost 2 bases, J lost 7 bases, and 5 bases lay in between. CDR3 size: 10 residues. CDR1 SQVTM and CDR2 ANQGSEA come from the germline V gene. CDR3 DNA sequence: TGCAGCGTTGAATTGGCTGGCTACACCTTC. The encoded protein is CSVELAGYTF.

This chain links TRBV11-2 with TRBJ1-3; D remains unclear. Trimming left V 1 base short and J 1 base short, with 5 bases between. Germline V gives CDR1 SGHAT, CDR2 FQNNGV. This CDR3 comprises 14 residues. The DNA of the CDR3 is TGTGCCAGCAGCTTAGCCGGATCTGGAAACACCATATATTTT. This encodes CASSLAGSGNTIYF.

This clonotype was counted a few times. This rearrangement joins TRBV5-1 to TRBJ2-3; D ambiguous. V dropped 4 bases and J dropped 1 base, with 7 bases sitting between them. CDR3 length: 13 residues. Germline CDR1 reads SGHRS; CDR2 reads YFSETQ. CDR3 loop: CASSTTGTDTQYF. As DNA, the CDR3 is TGCGCCAGCAGCACCACCGGCACAGATACGCAGTATTTT.

The rearrangement joins TRBV20-1 to TRBJ2-2; D remains unclear. The CDR3 is 16 residues long. From germline, CDR1 is DFQATT and CDR2 SNEGSKA (reference sequence). V lost 0 bases and J 1 base, leaving 12 bases between the germline ends. The CDR3: CSARDSYGLNTGELFF. CDR3 in DNA: TGCAGTGCTAGAGATTCATATGGGCTGAACACCGGGGAGCTGTTTTTT.

J is TRBJ1-2 and V is TRBV27, with 8 positions matching TRBD1. The CDR3 has 16 residues. V lost 1 base and J lost 7; bases outside the gene matches: 11. Germline V gene data show CDR1 as MNHEY and CDR2 as SMNVEV (reference sequence). The CDR3 loop is CASSLFRGQGDGGYTF. For the CDR3, the DNA is TGTGCCAGCAGTTTATTCCGTGGACAGGGAGATGGTGGCTACACCTTC.

Only a few counts were recorded for this clonotype. The chain employs TRBV29-1 and TRBJ2-2; 8 nucleotides line up with TRBD1. Germline trimming cut 3 bases from V and 4 bases from J; bases unmatched to any gene: 7. The germline CDR1 and CDR2 sequences are SQVTM and ANQGSEA. This CDR3 is 15 amino acids long. The CDR3 nucleotides read TGCAGCGTTGACATAGGACAGGGCCCCACCGGGGAGCTGTTTTTT. Translated, it gives CSVDIGQGPTGELFF.

This clonotype was seen a handful of times. The CDR3 protein is CASSYSDHRGLGKTQYF. The CDR3 nucleotides read TGTGCCAGCAGTTACTCGGACCACAGGGGGCTCGGGAAGACCCAGTACTTC. V is TRBV6-5 and J is TRBJ2-5; 9 bases fit TRBD1. Looked up from germline, CDR1 is MNHEY and CDR2 is SVGAGI. V gave up 0 bases and J gave up 6 bases; unmatched junction bases: 11. This CDR3 has 17 amino acids.

A few counts support this clonotype. The J gene is TRBJ2-7, the V gene TRBV6-5; tentatively, D is TRBD1 (5 bases). The ends were cut back, 7 bases at V and 0 bases at J, with 10 bases in the middle. Germline assignment: CDR1 MNHEY and CDR2 SVGAGI. The CDR3 has 13 amino acids. The CDR3 DNA reads as TGTGCCAGCACCCCAGACAGCTCCTACGAGCAGTACTTC. Its protein is CASTPDSSYEQYF.

This clonotype occurred many times. This chain links TRBV14 with TRBJ2-1; 13 positions match TRBD2. CDR1 is SGHDN and CDR2 is FVKESK in the germline V gene. The CDR3 spans 15 residues. J lost 7 bases, V lost 4 bases, and 4 bases had no gene match. CDR3 loop: CASSPWTSGSNEQFF. The CDR3 nucleotides read TGTGCCAGCAGCCCCTGGACTAGCGGGAGTAATGAGCAGTTCTTC.

This clonotype was seen only a few times. This rearrangement joins TRBV30 to TRBJ1-1; D might be TRBD1 (5 bases). CDR1 and CDR2 from the germline V gene are GTSNPN and SVGIG (reference sequence). With 3 bases removed from V and 1 base from J, the gap between germline ends came to 12 bases. This CDR3 region has 14 residues. CDR3 sequence: CAWSLTGTNTEAFF. DNA for the CDR3: TGTGCCTGGAGCCTAACCGGGACGAACACTGAAGCTTTCTTT.

This clonotype was seen only a few times. The chain has TRBV5-1 and TRBJ1-1, with unresolved D. This CDR3 comprises 14 residues. Trimming took 0 bases from V and 3 from J, leaving 9 bases between them. Germline CDR1 is SGHRS and CDR2 is YFSETQ. The CDR3: CASSLDSRDTEAFF. CDR3 DNA: TGCGCCAGCAGCTTGGACAGCCGGGACACTGAAGCTTTCTTT.

The genes are TRBV7-2 and TRBJ2-5, with D maybe TRBD1 (6 bases). This CDR3 spans 15 amino acids. V was pared by 5 bases and J by 1 base, with 14 bases between. CDR1 and CDR2 from the germline V gene are SGHTA and FQGNSA. CDR3 amino acids: CASSPTQTGQETQYF. For the CDR3, the DNA is TGTGCCAGCAGCCCGACACAGACAGGCCAAGAGACCCAGTACTTC. Combining the CDR3 with reference TRBV7-2 and TRBJ2-5 gives the whole variable domain GAGVSQSPSNKVTEKGKDVELRCDPISGHTALYWYRQSLGQGLEFLIYFQGNSAPDKSGLPSDRFSAERTGGSVSTLTIQRTQQEDSAVYLCASSPTQTGQETQYFGPGTRLLVL.

The chain is built from TRBV28 and TRBJ2-2; 7 positions agree with TRBD2. J lost 6 bases, V lost 7 bases, and 8 bases had no gene match. Germline values: CDR1 MDHEN, CDR2 SYDVKM. This CDR3 is built from 14 residues. The CDR3, as DNA: TGTGCCAGCATGGGCGGGAGTGGAGCCGGGGAGCTGTTTTTT. Translation: CASMGGSGAGELFF. Full variable domain (outside the CDR3, taken from reference TRBV28 and TRBJ2-2): DVKVTQSSRYLVKRTGEKVFLECVQDMDHENMFWYRQDPGLGLRLIYFSYDVKMKEKGDIPEGYSVSREKKERFSLILESASTNQTSMYLCASMGGSGAGELFFGEGSRLTVL.

The gene calls are TRBV7-9 and TRBJ2-5; D gene uncertain. The CDR3 extends over 12 amino acids. Germline V CDR1 and CDR2: SEHNR, FQNEAQ (reference sequence). V was pared by 4 bases and J by 3 bases, with 6 bases between. CDR3 bases: TGTGCCAGCAGCTCTAGAAAAGAGACCCAGTACTTC. Translation: CASSSRKETQYF. The full variable domain, rest sourced from reference TRBV7-9 and TRBJ2-5, is DTGVSQNPRHKITKRGQNVTFRCDPISEHNRLYWYRQTLGQGPEFLTYFQNEAQLEKSRLLSDRFSAERPKGSFSTLEIQRTEQGDSAMYLCASSSRKETQYFGPGTRLLVL.

V and J are TRBV6-5 and TRBJ1-2; D gene uncertain. Trimming took 6 bases from V and 0 from J, leaving 11 bases between them. This CDR3 contains 14 residues. Per germline, CDR1 MNHEY and CDR2 SVGAGI. CDR3 bases: TGTGCCAGCAGGTTTCAACAGACTAACTATGGCTACACCTTC. Translation gives CASRFQQTNYGYTF.

V and J are TRBV2 and TRBJ2-7; 7 bases are a match to TRBD1. Looked up from germline, CDR1 is SNHLY and CDR2 is FYNNEI. The ends lost 7 bases at V and 3 bases at J; junction bases unmatched: 6. The CDR3 totals 13 residues. The chain's CDR3 is CASTDRDHYEQYF. The CDR3 DNA follows: TGTGCCAGCACTGACAGGGATCACTACGAGCAGTACTTC. Full variable domain (remainder filled in from reference TRBV2 and TRBJ2-7): EPEVTQTPSHQVTQMGQEVILRCVPISNHLYFYWYRQILGQKVEFLVSFYNNEISEKSEIFDDQFSVERPDGSNFTLKIRSTKLEDSAMYFCASTDRDHYEQYFGPGTRLTVT.

This clonotype was observed at least ten times. The chain has TRBV20-1 and TRBJ2-7; D gene ambiguous. With 7 bases removed from V and 1 base from J, the gap between germline ends came to 11 bases. Germline CDR1 is DFQATT and CDR2 is SNEGSKA (reference sequence). The CDR3 has 12 residues. The CDR3 loop reads CSVSAFSYEQYF. The DNA for the CDR3 is TGCAGTGTCAGCGCCTTTTCCTACGAGCAGTACTTC.

J is TRBJ2-2 and V is TRBV4-1; D gene unclear. The CDR3 sequence is 13 residues long. With 1 base removed from V and 6 bases from J, the gap between germline ends came to 6 bases. Germline V gives CDR1 MGHRA, CDR2 YSYEKL. DNA for the CDR3: TGCGCCAGCAGCCAAGTCTGGTCCGGGGAGCTGTTTTTT. Its protein is CASSQVWSGELFF.

Turning to this clonotype: It may be a read error: a sequence one base away is much more abundant. This chain links TRBV18 with TRBJ2-7; TRBD2 matches 9 bases. Looked up from germline, CDR1 is KGHSH and CDR2 is LQKENI. The CDR3 length is 16 residues. V shed 3 bases and J 0 bases; nucleotides not matched to a gene: 6. The chain's CDR3 is CASSPLASGASYEQYF. As DNA, the CDR3 is TGTGCCAGCTCACCTTTGGCTAGCGGGGCCTCCTACGAGCAGTACTTC.

This clonotype was seen repeatedly, ten times or more. The V gene is TRBV28, the J gene TRBJ1-2; 7 bases match TRBD1. CDR1 and CDR2 from the germline V gene are MDHEN and SYDVKM. After removal of 2 bases from V and 8 bases from J, the junction contained 5 bases not matched to a gene. This CDR3 spans 13 amino acids. The CDR3 sequence: CASSLKGAHGYTF. The CDR3 bases are TGTGCCAGCAGTTTAAAGGGGGCGCACGGCTACACCTTC.

The CDR3 DNA reads TGCAGCGTCGAGGGGCTTGTCGATGAGCAGTTCTTC. Its translation: CSVEGLVDEQFF. The V call is TRBV29-1, the J call TRBJ2-1, with D perhaps being TRBD1 or TRBD2 (5 bases each). Deletions cut 6 bases from V and 8 bases from J, with 14 bases between. Germline values: CDR1 SQVTM, CDR2 ANQGSEA. This CDR3 is 12 amino acids long.

The chain combines TRBV28 with TRBJ2-7; possible D gene TRBD2, 7 bases. Germline CDR1 is MDHEN and CDR2 is SYDVKM. V was pared by 4 bases and J by 0 bases, with 13 bases between. The CDR3 covers 15 residues. For the CDR3, the DNA is TGTGCCAGCAGTTCATGGGGGGGCGGCTCCTACGAGCAGTACTTC. Translation: CASSSWGGGSYEQYF.

The CDR3 nucleotides are TGTGCCAGCAGTTCTTGGGCTGGGGGCACAGATACGCAGTATTTT. Its translation is CASSSWAGGTDTQYF. The genes are TRBV27 and TRBJ2-3; D ambiguous. The CDR3 length is 15 residues. The V end was cut by 4 bases, the J end by 1 base, with 12 bases between. Germline CDR1 and CDR2: MNHEY and SMNVEV (reference sequence).

This clonotype came up many times. The chain combines TRBV29-1 with TRBJ1-1; the match to TRBD1 covers 9 bases. Per germline, CDR1 SQVTM and CDR2 ANQGSEA. CDR3 length: 15 residues. The ends lost 3 bases at V and 4 bases at J; junction bases unmatched: 9. The CDR3 loop reads CSVDLPDRGGTEAFF. The CDR3 DNA follows: TGCAGCGTTGATTTACCGGACAGGGGAGGCACTGAAGCTTTCTTT.

This clonotype was counted a few times. The chain couples TRBV20-1 to TRBJ1-6; 11 positions agree with TRBD1. Germline V gene sequence: CDR1 DFQATT, CDR2 SNEGSKA (reference sequence). This CDR3 is 16 amino acids long. V shed 1 base, J shed 7 bases, and the junction held 6 bases outside the gene matches. The CDR3 bases are TGCAGTGCTAGAGTAAGGACAGGGGGCCGGAATTCACCCCTCCACTTT. Translation gives CSARVRTGGRNSPLHF.

This clonotype was seen at least ten times. This rearrangement joins TRBV7-8 to TRBJ1-1, with 11 bases fitting TRBD1. There are 16 residues in the CDR3. Per the germline V gene, CDR1 is SGHVS and CDR2 is FQNEAQ. With V trimmed by 3 bases and J by 3 bases, 6 bases remained unmatched. The CDR3 sequence is CASSFQPGQGDTEAFF. The CDR3 DNA follows: TGTGCCAGCAGCTTTCAACCGGGACAGGGGGACACTGAAGCTTTCTTT.

This clonotype has at least ten counts. The rearrangement links TRBV2 to TRBJ2-1; D is unclear. The CDR3 runs 11 residues. Deletions cut 5 bases from V and 8 bases from J, with 7 bases between. CDR1 and CDR2 from the germline V gene are SNHLY and FYNNEI. CDR3 amino acids: CASSITHEQFF. The CDR3 DNA reads as TGTGCCAGCAGTATAACCCATGAGCAGTTCTTC.

The chain joins TRBV12-3 or TRBV12-4 to TRBJ2-2; tentatively, D is TRBD2 (6 bases). Trimming stripped 5 bases from V and 7 bases from J, with 17 bases between. The CDR3 spans 15 residues. In DNA form, the CDR3 reads TGTGCCAGCAGTCCCGTGGGGGGAGCGAACGGGGAGCTGTTTTTT. Its translation: CASSPVGGANGELFF.

This chain joins TRBV12-3 or TRBV12-4 and TRBJ2-1; possibly TRBD1 or TRBD2 for D (5 bases each). V lost 2 bases and J lost 10, with 12 bases in between. The CDR3 is 13 amino acids. The CDR3 reads CASSLTGKGEQFF. The CDR3 DNA is TGTGCCAGCAGTTTAACCGGGAAGGGGGAGCAGTTCTTC.

V is TRBV5-1 and J is TRBJ2-5, with TRBD1 matching 10 bases. There are 18 residues in the CDR3. V trimming: 4 bases; J trimming: 1 base; junction bases outside the gene matches: 13. The germline V gene has CDR1 SGHRS and CDR2 YFSETQ. CDR3 loop: CASSGGTGAAVAQETQYF. The CDR3, as DNA: TGCGCCAGCAGCGGCGGGACAGGGGCCGCCGTTGCCCAAGAGACCCAGTACTTC.